The entry below gives a single TCR beta chain sequence along with its context. Germline lookup yields CDR1 ENHRY and CDR2 SYGVKD. The CDR3 has 16 amino acids. Trimming at V came to 4 bases and at J to 6 bases, leaving 9 bases not matched to a gene. These data are taken from a study of blood T cell repertoires in COVID-19. About the study: The United States, Italy and Spain provided the acute and convalescent COVID-19 samples. Sources were T cells, B-cell-depleted T cells, or PBMCs; the material itself was cDNA or gDNA.

Authors' analysis steps: By means of reference gene primer amplification, nucleated cell counts were estimated. TCRdb's copy holds only in-frame clones and misses some; the assay was immunoSEQ multiplex PCR. V and J calls and clone size are given by that table; D and trimming were obtained from the DNA. The sample has 100,000 to 150,000 clones, 65% to 85% seen once; the top ten hold about 6%. The chain joins TRBV10-3 to TRBJ1-6, with 7 bases fitting TRBD1. The sample consisted of peripheral blood. This TCR was recovered from a man at least 80 years old with active or convalescent COVID-19. CDR3 DNA sequence: TGTGCCATCAGTGCTCAGGGGGACCTATCTAATTCACCCCTCCACTTT. The encoded protein is CAISAQGDLSNSPLHF.